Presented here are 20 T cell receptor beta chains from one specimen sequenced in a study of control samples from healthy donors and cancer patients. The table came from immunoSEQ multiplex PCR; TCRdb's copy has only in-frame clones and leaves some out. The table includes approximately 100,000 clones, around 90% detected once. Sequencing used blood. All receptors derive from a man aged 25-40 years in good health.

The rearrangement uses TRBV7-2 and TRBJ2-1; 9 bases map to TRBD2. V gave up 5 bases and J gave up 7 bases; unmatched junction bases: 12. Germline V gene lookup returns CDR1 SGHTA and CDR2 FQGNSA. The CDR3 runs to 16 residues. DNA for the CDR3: TGTGCCAGCAGCCCCAGCGGAGGCGGGAGGGGTAATGAGCAGTTCTTC. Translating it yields CASSPSGGGRGNEQFF.

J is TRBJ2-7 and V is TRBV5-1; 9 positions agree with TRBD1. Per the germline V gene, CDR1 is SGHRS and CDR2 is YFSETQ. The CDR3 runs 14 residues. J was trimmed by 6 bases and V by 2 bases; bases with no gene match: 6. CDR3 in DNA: TGCGCCAGCAGCTTACAGGGGGCCGGGGTCGAGCAGTACTTC. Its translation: CASSLQGAGVEQYF.

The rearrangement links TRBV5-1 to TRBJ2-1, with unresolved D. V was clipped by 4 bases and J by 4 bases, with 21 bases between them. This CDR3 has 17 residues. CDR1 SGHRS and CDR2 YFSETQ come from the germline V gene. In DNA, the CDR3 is TGCGCCAGCAGCCCTATAGGAGCCTCCCGTATTTACAATGAGCAGTTCTTC. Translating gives CASSPIGASRIYNEQFF.

The CDR3 region is CASSRFTGRTEAFF. As DNA, the CDR3 is TGTGCCAGCAGCCGTTTTACAGGGCGCACTGAAGCTTTCTTT. V and J are TRBV5-4 and TRBJ1-1, with D maybe TRBD1 (6 bases). The CDR3 is 14 amino acids. With 4 bases removed from V and 4 bases from J, the gap between germline ends came to 14 bases. The germline V gene encodes CDR1 SGHNT and CDR2 YYREEE (reference sequence).

CDR3 amino acids: CASSLGVAPGETQYF. For the CDR3, the DNA is TGTGCCAGCAGCTTAGGGGTGGCTCCGGGGGAGACCCAGTACTTC. The V gene is TRBV7-9, the J gene TRBJ2-5, with D maybe TRBD2 (5 bases). This CDR3 contains 15 residues. Trimming removed 1 base at V and 5 bases at J, with 14 bases between. The germline V gene has CDR1 SEHNR and CDR2 FQNEAQ (reference sequence).

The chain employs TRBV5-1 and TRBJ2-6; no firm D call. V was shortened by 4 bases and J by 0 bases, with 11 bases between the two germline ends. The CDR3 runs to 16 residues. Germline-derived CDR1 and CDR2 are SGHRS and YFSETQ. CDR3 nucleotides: TGCGCCAGCAGCCCCCGAGTTAGCTCTGGGGCCAACGTCCTGACTTTC. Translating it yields CASSPRVSSGANVLTF.

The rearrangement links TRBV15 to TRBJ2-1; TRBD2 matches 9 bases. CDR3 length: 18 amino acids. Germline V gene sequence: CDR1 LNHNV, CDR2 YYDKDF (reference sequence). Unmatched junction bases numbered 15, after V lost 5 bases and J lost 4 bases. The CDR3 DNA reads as TGTGCCACCAGCCGAACGAGGGGCGGGAGGGCCCGGTACAATGAGCAGTTCTTC. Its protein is CATSRTRGGRARYNEQFF.

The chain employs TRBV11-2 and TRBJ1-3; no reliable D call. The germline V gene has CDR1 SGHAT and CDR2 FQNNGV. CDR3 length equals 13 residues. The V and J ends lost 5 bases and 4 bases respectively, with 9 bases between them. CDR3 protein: CASSRVAGNTIYF. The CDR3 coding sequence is TGTGCCAGCAGCCGAGTCGCCGGAAACACCATATATTTT.

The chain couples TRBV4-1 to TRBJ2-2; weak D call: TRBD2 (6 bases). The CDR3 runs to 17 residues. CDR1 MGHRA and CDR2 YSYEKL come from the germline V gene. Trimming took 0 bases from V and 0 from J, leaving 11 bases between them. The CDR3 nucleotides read TGCGCCAGCAGCCAAGAAGGAGGGACCACGAACACCGGGGAGCTGTTTTTT. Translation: CASSQEGGTTNTGELFF.

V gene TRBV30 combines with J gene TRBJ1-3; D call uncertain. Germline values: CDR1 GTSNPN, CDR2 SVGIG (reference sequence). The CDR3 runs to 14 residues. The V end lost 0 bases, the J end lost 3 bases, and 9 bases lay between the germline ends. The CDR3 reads CAWSVRYRGNTIYF. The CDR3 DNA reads TGTGCCTGGAGTGTGAGGTATCGTGGAAACACCATATATTTT.

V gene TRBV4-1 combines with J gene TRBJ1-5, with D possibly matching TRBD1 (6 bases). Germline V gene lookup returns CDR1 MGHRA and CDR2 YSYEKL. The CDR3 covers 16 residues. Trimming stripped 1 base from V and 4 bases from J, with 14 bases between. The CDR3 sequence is CASSQVFGQRNQPQHF. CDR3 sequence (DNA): TGCGCCAGCAGCCAAGTATTTGGACAGCGGAATCAGCCCCAGCATTTT.

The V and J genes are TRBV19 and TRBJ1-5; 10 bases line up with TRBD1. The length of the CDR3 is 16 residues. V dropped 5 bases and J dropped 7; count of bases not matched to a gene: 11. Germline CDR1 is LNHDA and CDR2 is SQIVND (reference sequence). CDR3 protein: CASSLRQGAMRQPQHF. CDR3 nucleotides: TGTGCCAGTAGTCTTCGACAGGGGGCGATGAGACAGCCCCAGCATTTT.

The CDR3 DNA reads TGTGCCAGCAGCTTAGTTAGGTCAGGGGACAATGAGCAGTTCTTC. Residues: CASSLVRSGDNEQFF. V gene TRBV7-9 combines with J gene TRBJ2-1, with a weak D call TRBD1 (6 bases). The CDR3 spans 15 residues. The germline CDR1 and CDR2 sequences are SEHNR and FQNEAQ (reference sequence). Trimming left V 1 base short and J 5 bases short, with 12 bases between. The variable domain in full, with the rest retrieved from reference TRBV7-9 and TRBJ2-1, is DTGVSQNPRHKITKRGQNVTFRCDPISEHNRLYWYRQTLGQGPEFLTYFQNEAQLEKSRLLSDRFSAERPKGSFSTLEIQRTEQGDSAMYLCASSLVRSGDNEQFFGPGTRLTVL.

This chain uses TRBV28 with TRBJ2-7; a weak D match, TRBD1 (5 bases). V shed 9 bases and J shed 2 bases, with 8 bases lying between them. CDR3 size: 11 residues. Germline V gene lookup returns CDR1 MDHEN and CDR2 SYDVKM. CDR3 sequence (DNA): TGTGCCAGTCGACAGACCTACGAGCAGTACTTC. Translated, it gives CASRQTYEQYF.

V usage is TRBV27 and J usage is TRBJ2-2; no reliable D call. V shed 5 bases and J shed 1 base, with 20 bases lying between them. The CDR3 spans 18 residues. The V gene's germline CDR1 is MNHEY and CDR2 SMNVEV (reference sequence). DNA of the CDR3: TGTGCCAGCAGTCCACTGGTGACGGGCCAAAAGAACACCGGGGAGCTGTTTTTT. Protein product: CASSPLVTGQKNTGELFF.

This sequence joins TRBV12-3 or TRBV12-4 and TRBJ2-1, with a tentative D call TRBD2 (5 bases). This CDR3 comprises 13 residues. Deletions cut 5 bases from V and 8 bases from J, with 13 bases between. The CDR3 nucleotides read TGTGCCAGCAGTCGGGATTTAGTAGATGAGCAGTTCTTC. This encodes CASSRDLVDEQFF.

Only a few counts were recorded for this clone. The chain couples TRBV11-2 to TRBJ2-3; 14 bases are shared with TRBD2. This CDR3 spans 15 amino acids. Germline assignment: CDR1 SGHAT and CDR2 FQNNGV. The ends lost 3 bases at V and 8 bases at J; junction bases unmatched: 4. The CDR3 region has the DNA TGTGCCAGCAGCTTCGAGACTAGCGGGAGGGCTACGCAGTATTTT. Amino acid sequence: CASSFETSGRATQYF.

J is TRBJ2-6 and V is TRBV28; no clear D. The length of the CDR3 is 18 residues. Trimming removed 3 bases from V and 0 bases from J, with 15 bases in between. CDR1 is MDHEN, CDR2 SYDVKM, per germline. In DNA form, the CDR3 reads TGTGCCAGCAGTTTTGGTGGAAGACCCCGCTCTGGGGCCAACGTCCTGACTTTC. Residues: CASSFGGRPRSGANVLTF.

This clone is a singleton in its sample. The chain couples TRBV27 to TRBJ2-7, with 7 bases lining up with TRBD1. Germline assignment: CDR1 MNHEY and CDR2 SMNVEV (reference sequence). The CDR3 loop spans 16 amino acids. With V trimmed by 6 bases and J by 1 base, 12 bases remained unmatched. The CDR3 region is CASSEIPGQYSYEQYF. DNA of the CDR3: TGTGCCAGCAGCGAAATACCGGGACAGTATTCCTACGAGCAGTACTTC.

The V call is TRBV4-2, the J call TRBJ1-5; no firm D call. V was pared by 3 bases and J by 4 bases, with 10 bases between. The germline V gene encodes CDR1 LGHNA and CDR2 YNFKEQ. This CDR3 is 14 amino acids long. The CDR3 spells CASSHTSVNQPQHF. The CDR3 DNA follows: TGTGCCAGCAGCCACACCAGTGTTAATCAGCCCCAGCATTTT.